This passage covers 7 T cell receptor beta chains from one sample sequenced in a study of shared clonotypes between healthy human individuals. CD45RO-negative cells were positively selected for CCR7, leaving out terminally differentiated effector memory CD45RA+ cells. Only in-frame clones appear in the TCRdb table, and some are missing; sequencing was by immunoSEQ multiplex PCR. Among some 740,000 clones listed, around 92% were seen once. Sequencing input: naive CD8+ T cells sorted from blood. These receptor sequences come from a man aged 25 to 40 in good health.

The rearrangement joins TRBV7-9 to TRBJ2-1; D is undetermined. The CDR3 spans 14 residues. The V end was cut by 5 bases, the J end by 7 bases, with 15 bases between. Germline values: CDR1 SEHNR, CDR2 FQNEAQ (reference sequence). CDR3 region: CASSRPKGGNEQFF. As DNA, the CDR3 is TGTGCCAGCAGCCGACCGAAAGGTGGGAATGAGCAGTTCTTC.

CDR3 loop: CASSTLDSTDTQYF. The CDR3 nucleotides read TGTGCCAGTAGTACCCTAGACAGCACAGATACGCAGTATTTT. The chain employs TRBV19 and TRBJ2-3; D is unclear. The V end lost 4 bases, the J end lost 0 bases, and 8 bases lay between the germline ends. This CDR3 spans 14 amino acids. CDR1 is LNHDA, CDR2 SQIVND, per germline (reference sequence).

This clone was counted only a few times. CDR3 protein: CASSVDYGYTF. The CDR3 DNA sequence: TGTGCCAGCAGTGTAGACTATGGCTACACCTTC. The rearrangement links TRBV6-1 to TRBJ1-2; D remains ambiguous. The CDR3 has 11 residues. V was clipped by 4 bases and J by 3 bases, with 3 bases between them. Germline lookup yields CDR1 MNHNS and CDR2 SASEGT.

V and J are TRBV7-9 and TRBJ2-5; TRBD1 agrees at 9 bases. V lost 5 bases, J lost 4 bases, and 11 bases stayed unmatched. The CDR3 runs 16 residues. Germline V gene sequence: CDR1 SEHNR, CDR2 FQNEAQ (reference sequence). CDR3 region: CASSPPRDRVLETQYF. In nucleotides, the CDR3 is TGTGCCAGCAGCCCCCCGCGGGACAGGGTGTTAGAGACCCAGTACTTC.

V usage is TRBV5-1 and J usage is TRBJ2-3; possibly TRBD2 for D (5 bases). Trimming cost V 6 bases and J 3 bases, with 14 bases left between them. Germline loops: CDR1 SGHRS, CDR2 YFSETQ. This CDR3 is built from 14 residues. CDR3 sequence reads: CASKPSLETDTQYF. CDR3 DNA: TGCGCCAGCAAACCTTCACTAGAGACAGATACGCAGTATTTT.

This chain connects TRBV5-1 to TRBJ2-1; TRBD2 aligns across 9 bases. This CDR3 is 15 amino acids long. CDR1 is SGHRS, CDR2 YFSETQ, per germline. With 7 bases clipped from V and 2 bases from J, the junction kept 7 bases outside the gene matches. DNA for the CDR3: TGCGCCAGCCGCTGGACTAGCGCCGCCTACAATGAGCAGTTCTTC. Translation: CASRWTSAAYNEQFF.

This rearrangement joins TRBV5-6 to TRBJ1-3; no clear D. CDR3 length: 18 amino acids. The V end was cut by 3 bases, the J end by 0 bases, with 19 bases between. CDR1 and CDR2 (germline): SGHDT, YYEEEE. The CDR3 sequence is CASSSQTRTDYSGNTIYF. The CDR3, as DNA: TGTGCCAGCAGCTCCCAGACCCGGACTGACTACTCTGGAAACACCATATATTTT.